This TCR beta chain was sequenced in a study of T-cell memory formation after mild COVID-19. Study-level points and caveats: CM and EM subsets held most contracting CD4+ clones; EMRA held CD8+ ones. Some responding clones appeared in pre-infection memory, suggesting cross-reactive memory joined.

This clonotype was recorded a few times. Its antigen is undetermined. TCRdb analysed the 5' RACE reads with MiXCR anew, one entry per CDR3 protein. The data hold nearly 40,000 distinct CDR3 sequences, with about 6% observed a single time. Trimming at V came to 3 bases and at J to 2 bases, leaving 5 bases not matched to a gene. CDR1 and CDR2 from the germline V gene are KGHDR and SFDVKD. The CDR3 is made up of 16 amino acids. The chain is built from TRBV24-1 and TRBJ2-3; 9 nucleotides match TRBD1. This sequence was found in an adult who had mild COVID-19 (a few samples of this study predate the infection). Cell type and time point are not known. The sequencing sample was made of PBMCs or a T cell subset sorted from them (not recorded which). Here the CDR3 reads CATSDPGQGNTDTQYF. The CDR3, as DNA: TGTGCCACCAGTGATCCCGGACAGGGGAACACAGATACGCAGTATTTT.